One and the same sample provided the 8 T cell receptor beta chains below, sequenced in a study of blood T cell repertoires in COVID-19. TCRdb's table, derived via immunoSEQ multiplex PCR, lists solely in-frame clones and lacks some. In the table there are tens of thousands of clones, more than 70% of which are singletons. Sequencing used peripheral blood. These receptors originate from a human donor in a cohort sampled during active COVID-19.

CDR3: CASSDRGASEAFF. The CDR3 DNA reads as TGTGCCAGCAGTGACCGGGGGGCGTCTGAAGCTTTCTTT. The chain recombines TRBV2 with TRBJ1-1; possibly TRBD1 for D (6 bases). This CDR3 is built from 13 residues. Germline CDR1 SNHLY, CDR2 FYNNEI. The V end was cut by 3 bases, the J end by 6 bases, with 11 bases between.

This clone was seen only once. The gene calls are TRBV10-1 and TRBJ2-7; 10 nucleotides match TRBD1. CDR3 length equals 14 residues. The germline gives CDR1 WNHNN, CDR2 SYGVQD (reference sequence). Losses at the gene ends were 6 bases for V and 3 bases for J; bases not matched to a gene: 5. The CDR3 DNA reads TGCGCCAGCAGCAAAGGACAGGGGGTCTACGAGCAGTACTTC. Translation: CASSKGQGVYEQYF.

This chain uses TRBV5-1 with TRBJ2-4, with TRBD2 matching 8 bases. Germline trimming cut 4 bases from V and 7 bases from J; bases unmatched to any gene: 10. The CDR3 has 15 amino acids. Germline V gene lookup returns CDR1 SGHRS and CDR2 YFSETQ. This CDR3 reads CASSPDRAGVNIQYF. CDR3 nucleotide sequence: TGCGCCAGCAGCCCGGACAGAGCGGGGGTCAACATTCAGTACTTC.

The chain carries TRBV11-1 and TRBJ2-5; D uncertain. Germline assignment: CDR1 SGHAT and CDR2 FQDESV (reference sequence). The CDR3 has 13 amino acids. V lost 5 bases and J lost 3, with 10 bases in between. CDR3 in amino acids: CASSVRVKETQYF. Here the CDR3 DNA reads TGTGCCAGCAGCGTACGGGTTAAAGAGACCCAGTACTTC.

The CDR3 coding sequence is TGCGCCAGCAGCTCTCAGGGAGGAGGTACAGATACGCAGTATTTT. It is translated as CASSSQGGGTDTQYF. The chain has TRBV5-1 and TRBJ2-3, with D perhaps matching TRBD2 (6 bases). The CDR3 sequence is 15 residues long. The germline gives CDR1 SGHRS, CDR2 YFSETQ. Trimming removed 3 bases at V and 3 bases at J, with 14 bases between.

The rearrangement uses TRBV18 and TRBJ2-1; 13 nucleotides match TRBD2. Germline V gene lookup returns CDR1 KGHSH and CDR2 LQKENI. The CDR3 is made up of 15 amino acids. Losses at the gene ends were 6 bases for V and 13 bases for J; bases not matched to a gene: 12. CDR3 nucleotide sequence: TGTGCCAGCTCTCCCACTAGCGGGGGGGCAATGAATCAGTTCTTC. Its protein is CASSPTSGGAMNQFF.

This rearrangement joins TRBV24-1 to TRBJ2-1; 7 bases fit TRBD1. The CDR3 totals 15 residues. From germline, CDR1 is KGHDR and CDR2 SFDVKD. The V and J ends lost 4 bases and 1 base, in that order; junction bases with no gene match: 3. The CDR3 here is CATSETGWSYNEQFF. CDR3 in DNA: TGTGCCACCAGTGAGACAGGGTGGTCCTACAATGAGCAGTTCTTC.

The chain is built from TRBV6-2 or TRBV6-3 and TRBJ2-7; 8 bases align to TRBD1. V lost 4 bases and J lost 0; bases outside the gene matches: 11. This CDR3 has 17 amino acids. Germline lookup yields CDR1 MNHEY and CDR2 SVGEGT. Written as DNA, the CDR3 is TGTGCCAGCAGTTCCTTCCTCGGACAGGGACCCTCCTACGAGCAGTACTTC. Translating it yields CASSSFLGQGPSYEQYF.